The clone carrying this T cell receptor beta chain was seen a few times. A constant-region primer served to make TCR beta cDNA from about 0.45 ug total RNA. Three nested multiplex PCR rounds, a slightly modified ARM-PCR method, built the TCR beta libraries. Running 10 cycles apiece, the first two PCR rounds relied on TRBV1-TRBV30 forward primers together with a C-beta reverse primer. TCRdb recomputed calls from the multiplex PCR reads with MiXCR, one row per CDR3 protein. The repertoire holds about 70,000 distinct CDR3 sequences, with about 72% as singletons. RNA and DNA were co-extracted from about 19-30 mg of unsorted bulk tissue. The entry originates in a study of tumor-infiltrating lymphocytes in primary liver carcinoma. The V segment lost 4 bases and the J segment 6 bases; nucleotides outside the gene matches: 5. The CDR3 runs to 14 residues. The germline V gene has CDR1 SNHLY and CDR2 FYNNEI.

The clonotype comes from a man in his forties or fifties with primary liver carcinoma and hepatitis B virus infection. The sample comprised liver tumor tissue from sampling region 4. Subset reported: tumor region T4, right-lateral pole. The V and J genes are TRBV2 and TRBJ1-5, with 8 positions matching TRBD1. The CDR3 reads CASSGTGIGQPQHF. CDR3 DNA: TGTGCCAGCAGTGGGACAGGGATCGGTCAGCCCCAGCATTTT.